The TCR beta chain described here comes from a study of regulatory T cells in long-lasting Graves disease. Study results and caveats: Segments TRBV28, TRBJ1-2 and TRBJ2-5 showed preferential usage in persistent disease.

Through Arm-PCR of CDR3 regions and iRepertoire HTBI primers, TCR beta libraries were built. In the original analysis: Identified segments across samples numbered 55 to 70 TRBV and over eleven TRBJ. TCRdb re-derived calls from the multiplex PCR reads in MiXCR, one entry per CDR3 protein. The authors' filters were not applied to this entry. The sample includes hundreds of thousands of distinct CDR3 sequences, about 32% of them seen just once. Time point defined: persistent/refractory GD, antithyroid drugs over 5 years with positive TRAb. Generation of the TCR library employed RNA extracted from PBMCs. Tubes containing EDTA received around 9.9 milliliters of drawn peripheral blood. Germline CDR1 is SGHTA and CDR2 is FQGNSA. The CDR3 covers 15 residues. The V gene end was trimmed by 4 bases and the J gene end by 0 bases; junction bases not matched to a gene: 4. Many counts were recorded for this clonotype. What it recognizes is unknown.

This receptor was taken from a female donor with Graves disease. The starting material was peripheral blood mononuclear cells (PBMCs), obtained when the disease was refractory, from a patient treated with antithyroid drugs. The chain is built from TRBV7-2 and TRBJ2-7; 9 bases fit TRBD1. As DNA, the CDR3 is TGTGCCAGCAGCTGGAAGGGACAGGGCTCCTACGAGCAGTACTTC. As protein: CASSWKGQGSYEQYF.